This T cell receptor (beta chain) was sequenced for a study of shared clonotypes between healthy human individuals. This clone was detected once. This CDR3 spans 16 amino acids. V dropped 6 bases and J dropped 0; count of bases not matched to a gene: 7. Germline loops: CDR1 MNHEY, CDR2 SMNVEV (reference sequence). TCRdb keeps only in-frame clones here, not all; method: immunoSEQ multiplex PCR. Altogether 2 million to 2.5 million clones are present, over 85% being singletons, with the ten largest covering 1% to 1.3%. Naivety among CD8 cells was defined by CD45RO negativity and positive CCR7 selection, thereby excluding terminally differentiated effector memory CD45RA+ cells.

The sequencing sample was made of naive CD8+ T cells sorted from blood. The chain is built from TRBV27 and TRBJ2-1; 8 positions agree with TRBD1. The source is a man aged 18 to 29 in good health. CDR3 in amino acids: CASSQGAGLSYNEQFF. CDR3 DNA: TGTGCCAGCAGCCAGGGGGCGGGTCTCTCCTACAATGAGCAGTTCTTC.